The source of this T cell receptor (beta chain) is a study of identical twins. This clonotype was counted ten times or more. What it binds is not known. TCRdb reprocessed the 5' RACE reads via MiXCR and lists one record per CDR3 protein. The sample consists of over 200,000 distinct CDR3 sequences, about 10% of them appearing once. The CDR3 contains 15 residues. V was pared by 3 bases and J by 4 bases, with 10 bases of the junction left unmatched. Germline V CDR1 and CDR2: SGHRS, YFSETQ. Findings of the study overall: Twin sharing of out-of-frame TCR alpha was underestimated by models in monozygotic pairs. Twins' surplus sharing was weaker for beta out-of-frame sequences. The abundant beta clonotypes from cord blood had fewer insertions, and memory repertoires had none of this. Analyses based on zero insertions could be partly confounded by invariant MAIT and iNKT cells.

The receptor comes from a man aged 50-60 years in good health. The chain carries TRBV5-1 and TRBJ2-7; 7 bases match TRBD2. The sample comprised memory T cells sorted from blood. The CDR3 loop reads CASSSEASGVYEQYF. The CDR3 nucleotides are TGCGCCAGCAGCTCCGAGGCTAGCGGAGTGTACGAGCAGTACTTC.